The sequence of this T cell receptor beta chain was determined in a study of monozygotic twins with inflammatory bowel disease. Overall study findings and caveats: For IBD patients, clonotypes shared with others were fewer than for healthy twins, especially with disease activity.

TCRdb reprocessed the 5' RACE reads and keeps a single row for each CDR3 protein, giving no DNA. In all, the sample yields some 150,000 distinct CDR3 sequences. To note about this clonotype: Its cognate antigen is unknown.

The clonotype was recovered from a human donor with ulcerative colitis or Crohn's disease, or a healthy co-twin of an affected twin (not recorded which). The specimen was blood.

This chain's CDR3 is CASSLPIQETQYF. This chain joins TRBV7-9 and TRBJ2-5. The CDR3 runs to 13 residues. The germline V gene has CDR1 SEHNR and CDR2 FQNEAQ (reference sequence).